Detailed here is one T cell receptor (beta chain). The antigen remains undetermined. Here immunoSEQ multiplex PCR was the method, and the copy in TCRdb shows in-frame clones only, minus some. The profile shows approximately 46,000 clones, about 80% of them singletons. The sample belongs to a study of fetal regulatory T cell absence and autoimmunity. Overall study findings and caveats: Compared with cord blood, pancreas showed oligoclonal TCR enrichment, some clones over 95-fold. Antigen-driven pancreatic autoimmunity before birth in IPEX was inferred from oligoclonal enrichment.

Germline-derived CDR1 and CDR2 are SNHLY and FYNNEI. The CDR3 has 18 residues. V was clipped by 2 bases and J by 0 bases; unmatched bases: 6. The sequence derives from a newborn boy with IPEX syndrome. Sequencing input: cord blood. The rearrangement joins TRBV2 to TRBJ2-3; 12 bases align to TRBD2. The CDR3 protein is CASSERLAGGQSTDTQYF. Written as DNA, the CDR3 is TGTGCCAGCAGTGAACGGCTAGCGGGGGGGCAAAGCACAGATACGCAGTATTTT.